What follows describes a single TCR beta chain. There is no known antigen for this receptor. The record has no base qualities; no much larger clone is one base away. Genomic DNA was isolated from the sorted cells so that the TCRbeta CDR3 region could be sequenced. The immunoSEQ Assay was used to sequence the TCRbeta CDR3 regions. Not all clones reach the TCRdb copy of this immuneACCESS table, which keeps in-frame sequences only. Checked studies attribute under half of the gap to unresolved V genes and leave the rest unexplained. The sample profile shows around 66,000 clones; about four fifths of them were found once. The ten largest clonotypes hold around 6.7% of the sample. The data are from a study of OX40 agonist ivuxolimab in advanced cancers. Background on the whole study: Ivuxolimab, which targeted the costimulatory receptor OX40 (CD134), was an agonistic, fully human IgG2 monoclonal antibody. A male proportion of roughly 80% and a mean age of about 60 years, ranging from about 23 to 90, were recorded for the dose-escalation cohort. Among the roughly 50 dose-escalation patients, approximately 20 had hepatocellular carcinoma, roughly 15 melanoma, 9 renal cell carcinoma and 9 head and neck cancer. Intravenous ivuxolimab was administered to patients every 2 weeks at six dose levels: 0.01, 0.1, 0.3, 1.5, 3 and 10 mg/kg. The monotherapy dose-escalation portion (N of about 49 patients) of the phase I ivuxolimab trial is reported in the paper. Partial responses occurred in three dose-escalation patients: two with cutaneous melanoma and one with hepatocellular carcinoma. Peripheral TCRbeta sequencing was intended to test whether TCR sequence diversity was altered and clonal T-cell expansion was caused by ivuxolimab. Prior anti-PD-1, anti-PD-L1 or anti-CTLA-4 therapy was permitted, and approximately 40% of dose-escalation patients had received checkpoint inhibitors. Broad study findings and their caveats: After ivuxolimab, expanded clones were on average more numerous among CD8+ T cells than among CD4+ T cells. At doses of 0.1 to 3.0 mg/kg, clonal expansion of both CD4+ and CD8+ T cells in blood was seen between baseline and week 6. Which antigens the clonally expanded peripheral T cells were specific for was not determined. Low levels of normalized T-cell clonal expansion were also seen in some patients who did not respond. In the 0.1-3.0 mg/kg groups, partial responders were among the patients with the lowest normalized peripheral clonal expansion, particularly in CD8+ T cells.

The trial excluded patients who had a history of autoimmune disease or who were on systemic immunosuppression. Peripheral blood for TCR sequencing was collected from all dose cohorts at baseline, on cycle 4 day 1, and on cycle 7 day 1. The samples were drawn from a first-in-human, open-label, multicenter phase I dose-escalation trial of ivuxolimab. The trial enrolled adults with locally advanced or metastatic head and neck squamous cell, hepatocellular, melanoma or renal cell carcinoma. Before TCR sequencing, CD4+ and CD8+ T cells were separately sorted from peripheral blood. This clonotype was sampled from an adult with an advanced solid tumor such as melanoma, head and neck, liver or kidney cancer. This material consisted of CD4+ or CD8+ T cells sorted from blood, taken in a trial of the OX40 agonist ivuxolimab.

The CDR3 has the sequence CASRKTTDAPRDEQFF. The nucleotide sequence is TGTGCCAGCAGAAAGACAACGGATGCCCCCCGGGATGAGCAGTTCTTC. The sequence is built from TRBV27 and TRBJ2-1; the D gene remains uncertain. CDR1 and CDR2 are read off the germline V gene (reference sequence) as MNHEY and SMNVEV. Spanning cysteine to phenylalanine, the CDR3 consists of 16 amino acids. The kept DNA is CDR3 alone, 48 bases in frame from the first base. V and J are truncated by 6 bases and 8 bases respectively, leaving an intervening sequence of 23 bases.